This TCR beta chain was documented in a study of cytomegalovirus exposure and HLA in healthy donors. Concerning this clone: The antigen is unknown.

General observations from the study: The authors confirmed in vitro that a few CMV-associated chains were specific for CMV antigens. Despite most TCR sequences being rare, some public TCRs occurred in many donors. Later genetic work tied a missense DCLRE1C variant to beta-chain V and J trimming.

Amplification used 60 Vbeta primers and 13 Jbeta primers. Profiling relied on immunoSEQ multiplex PCR, and the TCRdb table lists in-frame clones only, not all of them. The sample holds approximately 120,000 clones; over 75% are singletons and the top ten take around 13%. The receptor was derived from a woman between 35 and 50 years old in good health and CMV-seropositive. What was sequenced was PBMCs.

CDR3 bases: TGTGCCAGCAGTTACGGGACTAGCGCGTACAATGAGCAGTTCTTC. Translating it yields CASSYGTSAYNEQFF. The chain couples TRBV2 to TRBJ2-1; 10 positions agree with TRBD2. Trimming cost V 5 bases and J 4 bases; bases outside gene matches: 5. CDR1 and CDR2 from the germline V gene are SNHLY and FYNNEI. This CDR3 spans 15 amino acids.